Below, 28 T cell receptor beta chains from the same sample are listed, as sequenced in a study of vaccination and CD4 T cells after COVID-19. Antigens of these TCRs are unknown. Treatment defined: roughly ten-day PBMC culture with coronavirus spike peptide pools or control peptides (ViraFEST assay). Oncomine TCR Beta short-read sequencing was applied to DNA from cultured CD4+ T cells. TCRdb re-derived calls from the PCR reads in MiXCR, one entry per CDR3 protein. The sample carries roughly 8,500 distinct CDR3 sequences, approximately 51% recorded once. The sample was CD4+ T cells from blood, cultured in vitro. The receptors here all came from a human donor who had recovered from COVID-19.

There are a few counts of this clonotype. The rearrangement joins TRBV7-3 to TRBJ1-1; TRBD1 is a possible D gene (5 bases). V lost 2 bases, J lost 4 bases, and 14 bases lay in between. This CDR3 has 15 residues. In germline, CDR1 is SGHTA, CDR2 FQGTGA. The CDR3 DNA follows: TGTGCCAGCAGCTTAGTCGGGGGTCCCGTCACTGAAGCTTTCTTT. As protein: CASSLVGGPVTEAFF.

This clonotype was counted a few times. The CDR3 loop reads CSAYQLGMANTEAFF. The CDR3 DNA reads TGCAGTGCTTATCAACTGGGCATGGCCAACACTGAAGCTTTCTTT. The chain employs TRBV20-1 and TRBJ1-1, with D uncertain. CDR1 DFQATT and CDR2 SNEGSKA come from the germline V gene (reference sequence). The V gene lost 5 bases and the J gene lost 2 bases, with 18 bases spanning the gap. CDR3 length: 15 residues.

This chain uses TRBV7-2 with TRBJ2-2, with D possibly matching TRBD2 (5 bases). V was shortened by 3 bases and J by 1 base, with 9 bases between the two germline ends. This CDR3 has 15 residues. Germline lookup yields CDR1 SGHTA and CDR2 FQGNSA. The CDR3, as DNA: TGTGCCAGCAGCTTGTACAGCGGGAACACCGGGGAGCTGTTTTTT. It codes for CASSLYSGNTGELFF.

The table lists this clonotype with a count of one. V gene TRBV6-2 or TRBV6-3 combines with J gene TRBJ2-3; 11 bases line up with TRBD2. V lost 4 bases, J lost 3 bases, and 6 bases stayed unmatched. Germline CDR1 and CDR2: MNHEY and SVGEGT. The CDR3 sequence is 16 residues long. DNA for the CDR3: TGTGCCAGCAGTTTCTCCGGGACTAGCGGAACAGATACGCAGTATTTT. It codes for CASSFSGTSGTDTQYF.

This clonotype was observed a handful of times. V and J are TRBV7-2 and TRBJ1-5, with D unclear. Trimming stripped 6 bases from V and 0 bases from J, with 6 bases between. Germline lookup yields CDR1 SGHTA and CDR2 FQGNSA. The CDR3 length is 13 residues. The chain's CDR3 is CASSRTSNQPQHF. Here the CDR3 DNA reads TGTGCCAGCAGTCGGACTAGCAATCAGCCCCAGCATTTT.

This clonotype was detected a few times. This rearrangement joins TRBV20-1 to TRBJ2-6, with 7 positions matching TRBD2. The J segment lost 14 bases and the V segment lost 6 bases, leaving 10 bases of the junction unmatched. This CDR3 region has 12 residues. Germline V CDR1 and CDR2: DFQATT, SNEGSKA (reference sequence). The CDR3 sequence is CSARTSGGILTF. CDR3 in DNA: TGCAGTGCGAGGACTAGTGGGGGAATCCTGACTTTC.

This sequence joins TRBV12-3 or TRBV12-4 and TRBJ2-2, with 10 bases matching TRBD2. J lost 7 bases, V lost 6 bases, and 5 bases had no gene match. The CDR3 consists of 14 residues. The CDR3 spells CASSGTSALGELFF. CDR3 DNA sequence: TGTGCCAGCAGCGGGACTAGCGCTCTCGGGGAGCTGTTTTTT.

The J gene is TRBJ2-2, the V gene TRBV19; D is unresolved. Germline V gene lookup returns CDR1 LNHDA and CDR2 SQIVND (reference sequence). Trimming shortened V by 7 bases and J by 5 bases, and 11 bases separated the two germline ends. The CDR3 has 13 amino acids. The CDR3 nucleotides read TGTGCCAGTAACAAGCGTGGAACCGGGGAGCTGTTTTTT. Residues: CASNKRGTGELFF.

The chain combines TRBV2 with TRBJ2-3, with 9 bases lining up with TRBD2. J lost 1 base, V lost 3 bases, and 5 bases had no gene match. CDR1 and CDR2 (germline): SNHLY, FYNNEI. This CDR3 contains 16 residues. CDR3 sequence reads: CASSDPRLAGTDTQYF. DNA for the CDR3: TGTGCCAGCAGTGATCCCAGACTAGCGGGCACAGATACGCAGTATTTT.

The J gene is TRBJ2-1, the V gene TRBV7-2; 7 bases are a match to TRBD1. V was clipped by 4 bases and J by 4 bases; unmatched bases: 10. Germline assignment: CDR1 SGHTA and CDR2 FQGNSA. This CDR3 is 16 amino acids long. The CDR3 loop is CASSSSPGQFYNEQFF. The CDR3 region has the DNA TGTGCCAGCAGCTCGTCCCCGGGACAGTTTTACAATGAGCAGTTCTTC. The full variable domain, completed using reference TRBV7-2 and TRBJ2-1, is GAGVSQSPSNKVTEKGKDVELRCDPISGHTALYWYRQSLGQGLEFLIYFQGNSAPDKSGLPSDRFSAERTGGSVSTLTIQRTQQEDSAVYLCASSSSPGQFYNEQFFGPGTRLTVL.

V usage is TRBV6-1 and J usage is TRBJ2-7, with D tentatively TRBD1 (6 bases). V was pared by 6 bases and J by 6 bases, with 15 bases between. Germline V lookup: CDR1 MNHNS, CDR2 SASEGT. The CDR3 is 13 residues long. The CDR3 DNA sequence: TGTGCCAGCAGCCCGGACAGAGCCTCCGAGCAGTACTTC. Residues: CASSPDRASEQYF.

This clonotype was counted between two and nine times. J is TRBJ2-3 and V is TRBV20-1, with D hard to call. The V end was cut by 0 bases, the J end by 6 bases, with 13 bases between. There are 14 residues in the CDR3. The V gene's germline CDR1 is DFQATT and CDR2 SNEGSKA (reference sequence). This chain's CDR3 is CSAREGSQVDTQYF. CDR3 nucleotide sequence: TGCAGTGCTAGAGAAGGCAGTCAGGTGGATACGCAGTATTTT.

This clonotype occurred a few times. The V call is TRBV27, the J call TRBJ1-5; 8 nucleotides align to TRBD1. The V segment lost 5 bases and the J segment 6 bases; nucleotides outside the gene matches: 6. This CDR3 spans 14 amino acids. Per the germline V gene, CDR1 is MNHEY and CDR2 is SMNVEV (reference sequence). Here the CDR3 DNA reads TGTGCCAGCAGTCAACGACAGGGGCGTCAGCCCCAGCATTTT. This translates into CASSQRQGRQPQHF.

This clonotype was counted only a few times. CDR3 bases: TGTGCCTGGGGACGGACGTTAGTGTCACCCCTCCACTTT. It yields the protein CAWGRTLVSPLHF. This sequence joins TRBV30 and TRBJ1-6; D not resolved. Trimming took off 5 bases at V and 10 bases at J, with 15 bases between the two ends. Per germline, CDR1 GTSNPN and CDR2 SVGIG (reference sequence). This CDR3 comprises 13 residues.

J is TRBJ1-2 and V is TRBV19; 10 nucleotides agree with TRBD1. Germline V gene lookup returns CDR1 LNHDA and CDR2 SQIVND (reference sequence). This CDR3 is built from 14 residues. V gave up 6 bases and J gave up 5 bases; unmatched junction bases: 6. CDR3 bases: TGTGCCAGTAGCGGGGACAGGGGCCTATATGGCTACACCTTC. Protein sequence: CASSGDRGLYGYTF.

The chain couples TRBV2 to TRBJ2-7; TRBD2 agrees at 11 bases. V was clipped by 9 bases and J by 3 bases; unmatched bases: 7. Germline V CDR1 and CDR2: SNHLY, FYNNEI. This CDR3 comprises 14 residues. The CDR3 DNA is TGTGCCAGTAGCGGGGGGGCGACTCTCTACGAGCAGTACTTC. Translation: CASSGGATLYEQYF.

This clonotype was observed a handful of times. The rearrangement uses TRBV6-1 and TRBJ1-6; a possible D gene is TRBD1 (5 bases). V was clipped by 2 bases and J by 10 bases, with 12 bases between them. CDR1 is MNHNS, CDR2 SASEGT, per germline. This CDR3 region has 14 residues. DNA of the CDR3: TGTGCCAGCAGTGAATGGTGGGGGAACTCACCCCTCCACTTT. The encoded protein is CASSEWWGNSPLHF.

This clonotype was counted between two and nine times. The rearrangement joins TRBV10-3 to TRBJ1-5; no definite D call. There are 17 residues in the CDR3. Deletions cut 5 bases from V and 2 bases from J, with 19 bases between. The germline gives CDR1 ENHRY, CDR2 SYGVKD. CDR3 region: CAISPTRLSGGNQPQHF. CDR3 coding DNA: TGTGCCATCAGTCCCACCCGACTCTCGGGTGGCAATCAGCCCCAGCATTTT.

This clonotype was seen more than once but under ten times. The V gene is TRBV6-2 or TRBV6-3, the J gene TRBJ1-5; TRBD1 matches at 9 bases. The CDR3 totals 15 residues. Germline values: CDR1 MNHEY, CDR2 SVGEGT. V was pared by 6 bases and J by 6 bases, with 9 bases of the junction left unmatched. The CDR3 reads CASSRSRDRVQPQHF. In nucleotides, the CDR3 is TGTGCCAGCAGCCGCAGCCGGGACAGGGTTCAGCCCCAGCATTTT.

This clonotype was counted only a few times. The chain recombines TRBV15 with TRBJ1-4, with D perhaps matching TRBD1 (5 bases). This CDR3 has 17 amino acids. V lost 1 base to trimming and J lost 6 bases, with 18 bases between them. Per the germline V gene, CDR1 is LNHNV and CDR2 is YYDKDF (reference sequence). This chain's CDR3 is CATSRASPGVIDEKLFF. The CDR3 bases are TGTGCCACCAGCAGAGCCTCGCCGGGGGTGATAGATGAAAAACTGTTTTTT.

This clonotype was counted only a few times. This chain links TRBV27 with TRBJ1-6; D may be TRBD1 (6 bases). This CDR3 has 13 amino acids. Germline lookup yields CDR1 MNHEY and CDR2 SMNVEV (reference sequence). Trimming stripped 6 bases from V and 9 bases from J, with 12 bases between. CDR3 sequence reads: CASRNDRSSPLHF. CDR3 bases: TGTGCCAGCAGGAATGACAGGAGTTCACCCCTCCACTTT.

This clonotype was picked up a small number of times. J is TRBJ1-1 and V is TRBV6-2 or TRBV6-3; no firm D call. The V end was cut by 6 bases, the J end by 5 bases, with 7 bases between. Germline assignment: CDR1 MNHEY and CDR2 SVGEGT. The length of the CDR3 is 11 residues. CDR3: CASRQGTEAFF. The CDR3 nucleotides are TGTGCCAGCAGGCAAGGAACTGAAGCTTTCTTT.

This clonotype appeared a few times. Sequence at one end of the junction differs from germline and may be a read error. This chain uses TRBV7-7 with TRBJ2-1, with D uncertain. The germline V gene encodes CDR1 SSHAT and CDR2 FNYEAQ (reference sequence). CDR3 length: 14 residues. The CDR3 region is CASSFSPSYNEQFF. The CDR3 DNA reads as TGTGCTAGCAGCTTTAGTCCTTCCTACAATGAGCAGTTCTTC.

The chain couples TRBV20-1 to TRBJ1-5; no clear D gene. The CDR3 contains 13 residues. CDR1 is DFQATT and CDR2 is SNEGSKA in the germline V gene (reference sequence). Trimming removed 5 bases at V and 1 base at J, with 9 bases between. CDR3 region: CSAHDKSNQPQHF. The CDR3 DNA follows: TGCAGTGCTCACGACAAGAGCAATCAGCCCCAGCATTTT.

CDR3 DNA: TGTGCCAGCAGCTCCAGGGGGTCTTCCACTGAAGCTTTCTTT. The encoded protein is CASSSRGSSTEAFF. This chain uses TRBV7-9 with TRBJ1-1, with 7 positions matching TRBD1. V trimming: 4 bases; J trimming: 4 bases; junction bases outside the gene matches: 6. The CDR3 is made up of 14 amino acids. Germline loops: CDR1 SEHNR, CDR2 FQNEAQ (reference sequence).

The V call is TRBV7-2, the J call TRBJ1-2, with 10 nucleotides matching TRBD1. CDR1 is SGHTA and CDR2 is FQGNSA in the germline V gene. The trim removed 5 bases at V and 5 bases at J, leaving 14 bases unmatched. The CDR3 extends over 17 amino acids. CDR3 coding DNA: TGTGCCAGCAGCCCAGCGACAGGGGGCAGTGGAATTTATGGCTACACCTTC. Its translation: CASSPATGGSGIYGYTF.

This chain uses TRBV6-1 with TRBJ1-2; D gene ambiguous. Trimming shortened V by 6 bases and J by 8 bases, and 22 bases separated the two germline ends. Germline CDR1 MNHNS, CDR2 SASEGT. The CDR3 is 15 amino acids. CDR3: CASSLPGVVGGGYTF. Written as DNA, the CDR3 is TGTGCCAGCAGCCTACCGGGAGTTGTGGGAGGAGGCTACACCTTC.

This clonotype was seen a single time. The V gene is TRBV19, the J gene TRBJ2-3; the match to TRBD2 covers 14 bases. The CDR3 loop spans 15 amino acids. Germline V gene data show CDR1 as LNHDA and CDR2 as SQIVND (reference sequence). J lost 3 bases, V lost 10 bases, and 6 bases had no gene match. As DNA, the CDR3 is TGTGCCACCTCAGGGACTAGCGGGAGAACAGATACGCAGTATTTT. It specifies CATSGTSGRTDTQYF.